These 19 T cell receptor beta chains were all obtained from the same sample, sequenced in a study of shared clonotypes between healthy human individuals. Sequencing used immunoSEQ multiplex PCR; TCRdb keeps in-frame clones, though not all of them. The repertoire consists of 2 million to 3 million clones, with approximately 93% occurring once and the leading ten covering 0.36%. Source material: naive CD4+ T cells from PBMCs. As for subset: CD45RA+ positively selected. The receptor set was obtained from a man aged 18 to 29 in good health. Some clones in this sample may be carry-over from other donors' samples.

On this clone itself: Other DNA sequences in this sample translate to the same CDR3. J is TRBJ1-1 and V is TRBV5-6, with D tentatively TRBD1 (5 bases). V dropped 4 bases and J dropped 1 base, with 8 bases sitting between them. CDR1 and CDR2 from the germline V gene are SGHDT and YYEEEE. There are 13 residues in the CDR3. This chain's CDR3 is CASSQTGNTEAFF. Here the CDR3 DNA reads TGTGCCAGCAGCCAAACAGGGAACACTGAAGCTTTCTTT.

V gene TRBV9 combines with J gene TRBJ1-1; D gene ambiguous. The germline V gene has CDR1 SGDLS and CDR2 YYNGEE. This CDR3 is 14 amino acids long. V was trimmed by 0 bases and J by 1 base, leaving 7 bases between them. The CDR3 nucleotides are TGTGCCAGCAGCGTAGAGTGGCAGAACACTGAAGCTTTCTTT. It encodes CASSVEWQNTEAFF.

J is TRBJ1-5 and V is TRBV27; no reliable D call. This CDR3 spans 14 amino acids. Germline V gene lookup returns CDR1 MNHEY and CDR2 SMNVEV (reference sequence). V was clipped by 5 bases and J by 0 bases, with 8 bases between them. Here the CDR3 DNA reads TGTGCCAGCAGTCGTCGGGGTAGCAATCAGCCCCAGCATTTT. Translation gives CASSRRGSNQPQHF.

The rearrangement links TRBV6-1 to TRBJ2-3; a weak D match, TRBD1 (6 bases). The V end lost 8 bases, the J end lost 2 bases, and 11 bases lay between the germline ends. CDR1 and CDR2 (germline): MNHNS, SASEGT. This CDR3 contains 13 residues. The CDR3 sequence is CASVAGVTDTQYF. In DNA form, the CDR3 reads TGTGCCAGCGTTGCAGGGGTCACAGATACGCAGTATTTT.

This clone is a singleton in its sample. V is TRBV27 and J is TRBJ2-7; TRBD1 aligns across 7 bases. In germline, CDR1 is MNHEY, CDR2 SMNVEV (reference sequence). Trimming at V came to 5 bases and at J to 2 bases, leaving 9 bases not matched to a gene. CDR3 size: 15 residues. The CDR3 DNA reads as TGTGCCAGCAGTCCAACCGGGACAGCCACCTACGAGCAGTACTTC. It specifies CASSPTGTATYEQYF.

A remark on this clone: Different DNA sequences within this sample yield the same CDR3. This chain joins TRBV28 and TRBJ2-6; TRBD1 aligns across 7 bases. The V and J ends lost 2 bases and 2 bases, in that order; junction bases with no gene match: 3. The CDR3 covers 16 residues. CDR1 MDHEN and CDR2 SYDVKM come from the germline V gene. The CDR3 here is CASSLNRGAGANVLTF. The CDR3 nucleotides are TGTGCCAGCAGTTTAAACAGGGGTGCTGGGGCCAACGTCCTGACTTTC.

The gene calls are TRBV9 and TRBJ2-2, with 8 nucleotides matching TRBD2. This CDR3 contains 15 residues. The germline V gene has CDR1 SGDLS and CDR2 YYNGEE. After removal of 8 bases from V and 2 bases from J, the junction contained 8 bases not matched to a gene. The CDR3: CASTRTSTNTGELFF. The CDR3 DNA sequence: TGTGCCAGTACTAGGACTAGCACTAACACCGGGGAGCTGTTTTTT.

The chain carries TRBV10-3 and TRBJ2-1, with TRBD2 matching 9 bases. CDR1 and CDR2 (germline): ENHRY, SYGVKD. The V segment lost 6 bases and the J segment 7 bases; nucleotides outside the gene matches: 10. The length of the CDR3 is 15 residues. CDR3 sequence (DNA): TGTGCCATCAGCCTAACCGGGACTAGCTTAAATGAGCAGTTCTTC. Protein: CAISLTGTSLNEQFF.

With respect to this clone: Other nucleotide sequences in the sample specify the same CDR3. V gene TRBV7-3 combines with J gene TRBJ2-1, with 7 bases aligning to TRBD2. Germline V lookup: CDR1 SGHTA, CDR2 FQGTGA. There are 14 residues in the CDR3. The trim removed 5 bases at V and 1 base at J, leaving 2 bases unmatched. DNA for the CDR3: TGTGCCAGCAGCCCTAGCGGATCCTACAATGAGCAGTTCTTC. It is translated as CASSPSGSYNEQFF.

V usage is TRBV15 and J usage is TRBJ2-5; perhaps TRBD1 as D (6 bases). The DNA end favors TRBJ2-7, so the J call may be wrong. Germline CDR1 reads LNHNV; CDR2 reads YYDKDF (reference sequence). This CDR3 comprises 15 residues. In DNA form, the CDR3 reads TGTGCCACCAGCAGAGATCCGACAGGAGCCTACGAGCAGTACTTC. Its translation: CATSRDPTGAYEQYF.

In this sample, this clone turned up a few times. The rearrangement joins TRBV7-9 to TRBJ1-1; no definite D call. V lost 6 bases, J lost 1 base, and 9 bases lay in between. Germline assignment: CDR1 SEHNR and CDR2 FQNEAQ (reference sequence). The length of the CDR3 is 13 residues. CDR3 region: CASSSTPNTEAFF. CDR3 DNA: TGTGCCAGCAGTTCTACACCGAACACTGAAGCTTTCTTT.

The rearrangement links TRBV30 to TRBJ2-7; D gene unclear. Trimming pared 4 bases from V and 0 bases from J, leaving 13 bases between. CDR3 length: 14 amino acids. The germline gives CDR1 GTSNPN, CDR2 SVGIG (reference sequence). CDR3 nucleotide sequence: TGTGCCTGGAAGCCCCGGCCAGGCTCCTACGAGCAGTACTTC. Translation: CAWKPRPGSYEQYF.

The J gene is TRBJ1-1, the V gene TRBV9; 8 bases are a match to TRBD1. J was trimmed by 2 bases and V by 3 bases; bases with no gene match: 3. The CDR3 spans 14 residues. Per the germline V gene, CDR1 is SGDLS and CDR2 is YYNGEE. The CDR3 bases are TGTGCCAGCAGCGGGGGACAGGTTAACACTGAAGCTTTCTTT. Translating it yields CASSGGQVNTEAFF.

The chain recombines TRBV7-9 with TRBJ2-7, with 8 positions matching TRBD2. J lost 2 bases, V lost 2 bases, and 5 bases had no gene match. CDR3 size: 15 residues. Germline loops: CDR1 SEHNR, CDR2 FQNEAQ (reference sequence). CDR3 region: CASSLFSGGTYEQYF. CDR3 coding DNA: TGTGCCAGCAGCTTATTTTCGGGAGGGACCTACGAGCAGTACTTC.

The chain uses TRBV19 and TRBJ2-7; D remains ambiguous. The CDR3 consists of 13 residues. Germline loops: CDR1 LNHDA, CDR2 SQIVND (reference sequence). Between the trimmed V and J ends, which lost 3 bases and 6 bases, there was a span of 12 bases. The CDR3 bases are TGTGCCAGTAGTATTAACCCCTTGGGCGAGCAGTACTTC. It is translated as CASSINPLGEQYF.

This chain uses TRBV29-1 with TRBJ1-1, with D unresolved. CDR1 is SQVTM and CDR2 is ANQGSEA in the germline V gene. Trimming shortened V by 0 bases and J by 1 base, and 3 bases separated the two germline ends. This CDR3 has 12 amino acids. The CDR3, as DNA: TGCAGCGTTGAAGAAGGGAACACTGAAGCTTTCTTT. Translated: CSVEEGNTEAFF.

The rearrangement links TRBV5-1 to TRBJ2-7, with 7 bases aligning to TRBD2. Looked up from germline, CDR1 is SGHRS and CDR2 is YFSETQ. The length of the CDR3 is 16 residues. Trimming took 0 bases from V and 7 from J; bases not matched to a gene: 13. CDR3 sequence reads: CASSLGSSGIGREQYF. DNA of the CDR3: TGCGCCAGCAGCTTGGGATCCAGCGGGATCGGGCGGGAGCAGTACTTC.

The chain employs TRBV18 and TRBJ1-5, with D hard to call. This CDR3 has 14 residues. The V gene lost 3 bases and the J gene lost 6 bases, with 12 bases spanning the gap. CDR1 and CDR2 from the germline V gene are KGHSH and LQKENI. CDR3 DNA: TGTGCCAGCTCACCTGCGAGGGTTGGTCAGCCCCAGCATTTT. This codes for CASSPARVGQPQHF. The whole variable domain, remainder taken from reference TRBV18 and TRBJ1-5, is NAGVMQNPRHLVRRRGQEARLRCSPMKGHSHVYWYRQLPEEGLKFMVYLQKENIIDESGMPKERFSAEFPKEGPSILRIQQVVRGDSAAYFCASSPARVGQPQHFGDGTRLSIL.

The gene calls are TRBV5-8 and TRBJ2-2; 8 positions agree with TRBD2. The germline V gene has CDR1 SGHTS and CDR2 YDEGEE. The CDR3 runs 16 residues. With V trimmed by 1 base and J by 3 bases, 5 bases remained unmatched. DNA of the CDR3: TGTGCCAGCAGCTTGTCCAGCGGGAGTTACACCGGGGAGCTGTTTTTT. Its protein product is CASSLSSGSYTGELFF.